The 8 T cell receptor beta chains listed next were all sequenced from one sample in a study of tumor and adjacent non-tumor tissue in lung cancer. The library came from three nested PCR rounds adapted from ARM-PCR protocols. TCRdb re-called the multiplex PCR reads with MiXCR, one entry per CDR3 protein. The repertoire consists of 70,000 to 90,000 distinct CDR3 sequences, with around 85% occurring once and the leading ten covering 13%. No cell sorting was done before RNA was extracted from the tissue. Material: lung tumor tissue. Every receptor here comes from a woman in her forties or fifties with non-small cell lung cancer.

Ten or more counts support this clonotype. V usage is TRBV7-9 and J usage is TRBJ2-5; D is unresolved. Germline CDR1 SEHNR, CDR2 FQNEAQ (reference sequence). This CDR3 contains 14 residues. V was trimmed by 3 bases and J by 3 bases, leaving 11 bases between them. The CDR3: CASSLGANEETQYF. DNA for the CDR3: TGTGCCAGCAGCTTGGGTGCTAACGAAGAGACCCAGTACTTC. The full variable domain, with the rest looked up from reference TRBV7-9 and TRBJ2-5, is DTGVSQNPRHKITKRGQNVTFRCDPISEHNRLYWYRQTLGQGPEFLTYFQNEAQLEKSRLLSDRFSAERPKGSFSTLEIQRTEQGDSAMYLCASSLGANEETQYFGPGTRLLVL.

To note about this clonotype: Compared with germline, one end of the junction differs, possibly owing to a read error. The chain couples TRBV6-2 or TRBV6-3 to TRBJ2-5; TRBD2 matches 11 bases. Germline V CDR1 and CDR2: MNHEY, SVGEGT. This CDR3 has 18 amino acids. CDR3 sequence (DNA): TGTGCCAGCAGGACTGACCGACTAGCGGGAAGAATGCAAGAGACCCAGTATTTC. Its translation: CASRTDRLAGRMQETQYF.

About this clonotype: Its ends do not fully match the called genes, so a read error is possible. CDR3: CASSQSGRPADMQYF. The CDR3 DNA follows: TGCGCCAGCAGCCAGTCGGGTCGGCCCGCGGATATGCAGTATTTT. This rearrangement joins TRBV4-1 to TRBJ2-3; the D is unclear. Germline V CDR1 and CDR2: MGHRA, YSYEKL. The CDR3 has 15 residues.

Points on this clonotype: Relative to the germline gene, one junction end is altered; a read error may explain this. The genes are TRBV6-6 and TRBJ2-3; 7 positions match TRBD1. CDR3 length equals 13 residues. Germline CDR1 MNHNY, CDR2 SVGAGI (reference sequence). The CDR3 loop reads CVSSYQGTDMQYF. As DNA, the CDR3 is TGTGTCAGCAGTTACCAGGGGACAGATATGCAGTATTTT.

For this clonotype: Sequence at one end of the junction differs from germline and may be a read error. The chain employs TRBV6-1 and TRBJ2-3; a weak D match, TRBD1 (5 bases). The CDR3 length is 15 residues. Germline V gene data show CDR1 as MNHNS and CDR2 as SASEGT. The CDR3 DNA follows: TGTGCCAGCAGTGATTGGGGCTTGCTTTCAGATAGGCAGTATTTT. Translation: CASSDWGLLSDRQYF.

This clonotype was observed a handful of times. This could be a read error, since a much larger clone is one nucleotide away. This chain links TRBV20-1 with TRBJ1-1; possibly TRBD1 for D (5 bases). Germline V CDR1 and CDR2: DFQATT, SNEGSKA (reference sequence). This CDR3 has 13 residues. CDR3 residues: CSVRGPWGAEAFF. For the CDR3, the DNA is TGCAGTGTTAGAGGACCGTGGGGCGCTGAAGCTTTCTTT.

In this sample, this clonotype turned up once. The V and J genes are TRBV9 and TRBJ2-1; a weak D match, TRBD2 (6 bases). Looked up from germline, CDR1 is SGDLS and CDR2 is YYNGEE. The CDR3 runs to 16 residues. Trimming shortened V by 4 bases and J by 7 bases, and 21 bases separated the two germline ends. CDR3 loop: CASSSRTNATRNEQFF. The DNA for the CDR3 is TGTGCCAGCAGCTCAAGGACTAACGCAACACGGAATGAGCAGTTCTTC.

J is TRBJ2-7 and V is TRBV20-1; unclear D gene. Trimming cost V 6 bases and J 3 bases, with 18 bases left between them. The V gene's germline CDR1 is DFQATT and CDR2 SNEGSKA (reference sequence). The CDR3 contains 14 residues. The CDR3 loop reads CSAPPVTQLYEQYF. Here the CDR3 DNA reads TGCAGTGCCCCCCCCGTGACGCAACTCTACGAGCAGTACTTC.